The following is a T cell receptor beta chain sequence with its context. Its target is unknown. These data belong to a study of cytotoxic CD8 clonotypes in ibrutinib-treated CLL. The table came from immunoSEQ multiplex PCR; TCRdb's copy has only in-frame clones and leaves some out. The sample includes tens of thousands of clones, about 86% of them seen just once. General study points: With treatment, public clonotypes, which were uncommon, either contracted or remained stable. Baseline clonality, higher than in age-matched healthy donors, tracked circulating CD8+ T-cell counts. Patients with sustained remission and those progressing were sampled at differing times.

In germline, CDR1 is LNHDA, CDR2 SQIVND (reference sequence). Trimming pared 1 base from V and 2 bases from J, leaving 5 bases between. The CDR3 consists of 13 residues. The chain joins TRBV19 to TRBJ1-2; D is perhaps TRBD1 (5 bases). This sequence originates from a human donor with chronic lymphocytic leukemia. Sample: PBMCs, taken before ibrutinib treatment. CDR3 DNA: TGTGCCAGTAGTATAGGGGGGAACTATGGCTACACCTTC. Translating it yields CASSIGGNYGYTF.